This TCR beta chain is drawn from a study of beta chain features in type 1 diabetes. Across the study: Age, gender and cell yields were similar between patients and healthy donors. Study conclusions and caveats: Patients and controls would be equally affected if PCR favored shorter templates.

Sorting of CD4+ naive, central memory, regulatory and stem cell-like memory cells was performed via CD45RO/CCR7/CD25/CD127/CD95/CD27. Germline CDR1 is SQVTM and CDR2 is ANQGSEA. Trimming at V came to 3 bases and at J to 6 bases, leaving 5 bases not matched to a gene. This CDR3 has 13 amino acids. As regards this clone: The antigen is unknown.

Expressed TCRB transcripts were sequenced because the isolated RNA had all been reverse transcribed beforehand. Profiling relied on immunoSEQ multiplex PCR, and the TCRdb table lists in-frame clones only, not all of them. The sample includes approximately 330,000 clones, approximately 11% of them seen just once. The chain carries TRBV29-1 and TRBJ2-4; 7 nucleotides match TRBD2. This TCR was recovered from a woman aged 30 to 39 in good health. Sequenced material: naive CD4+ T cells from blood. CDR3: CSVESSGSNIQYF. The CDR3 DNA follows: TGCAGCGTTGAGTCTAGCGGCTCAAACATTCAGTACTTC.